One and the same sample provided the 10 T cell receptor beta chains below, sequenced in a study of T cell responses to AZD1222 COVID-19 vaccine. Sequenced by immunoSEQ multiplex PCR; TCRdb stores in-frame clones only, minus some. The sample shows 150,000 to 200,000 clones, approximately 93% of them seen only once. The sequencing used peripheral blood, collected on day 0 of AZD1222 vaccination. The receptors shown here come from an adult in good health.

The CDR3 bases are TGTGCCAGCAGCTTACGCAGGGGTCTAGGGAACACTGAAGCTTTCTTT. Translated: CASSLRRGLGNTEAFF. The chain has TRBV7-8 and TRBJ1-1; D possibly corresponds to TRBD1 (6 bases). In germline, CDR1 is SGHVS, CDR2 FQNEAQ. There are 16 residues in the CDR3. V was trimmed by 2 bases and J by 1 base, leaving 14 bases between them.

V gene TRBV6-2 or TRBV6-3 combines with J gene TRBJ2-5; the D is unclear. The CDR3 extends over 13 amino acids. Germline CDR1 MNHEY, CDR2 SVGEGT. Trimming cost V 2 bases and J 5 bases, with 9 bases left between them. CDR3 in DNA: TGTGCCAGCAGTTACGAGGTCGGGGAGACCCAGTACTTC. As protein: CASSYEVGETQYF.

The rearrangement uses TRBV28 and TRBJ1-5; no definite D call. Germline V gene lookup returns CDR1 MDHEN and CDR2 SYDVKM. The CDR3 loop spans 15 amino acids. Trimming shortened V by 1 base and J by 0 bases, and 7 bases separated the two germline ends. The CDR3 nucleotides read TGTGCCAGCAGTTTATCGGCAGTTAGCAATCAGCCCCAGCATTTT. It codes for CASSLSAVSNQPQHF.

This chain uses TRBV9 with TRBJ2-7; 7 bases fit TRBD1. V gave up 3 bases and J gave up 0 bases; unmatched junction bases: 9. CDR3 length equals 16 residues. CDR1 is SGDLS, CDR2 YYNGEE, per germline. The CDR3 loop reads CASSALGQAASYEQYF. CDR3 DNA sequence: TGTGCCAGCAGCGCCCTCGGACAGGCCGCCTCCTACGAGCAGTACTTC.

This rearrangement joins TRBV7-9 to TRBJ1-1; the D gene is possibly TRBD1 (5 bases). The V gene lost 5 bases and the J gene lost 1 base, with 8 bases spanning the gap. Looked up from germline, CDR1 is SEHNR and CDR2 is FQNEAQ (reference sequence). This CDR3 has 13 residues. Here the CDR3 reads CASSPTANTEAFF. CDR3 DNA: TGTGCCAGCAGCCCGACAGCGAACACTGAAGCTTTCTTT.

CDR3 sequence (DNA): TGTGCCAGCAGCCCTACCGGGACAGGGACGCGGGACTATGGCTACACCTTC. It yields the protein CASSPTGTGTRDYGYTF. V gene TRBV7-9 combines with J gene TRBJ1-2; 9 nucleotides align to TRBD1. The CDR3 runs 17 residues. Trimming took 5 bases from V and 3 from J; bases not matched to a gene: 13. The germline gives CDR1 SEHNR, CDR2 FQNEAQ (reference sequence).

The chain uses TRBV14 and TRBJ1-2; a possible D gene is TRBD1 (6 bases). Germline CDR1 reads SGHDN; CDR2 reads FVKESK. The CDR3 spans 15 residues. The ends were cut back, 4 bases at V and 3 bases at J, with 15 bases in the middle. The CDR3 loop is CASSRRDTGYYGYTF. The DNA for the CDR3 is TGTGCCAGCAGCCGCCGGGACACAGGTTACTATGGCTACACCTTC.

This rearrangement joins TRBV19 to TRBJ2-5, with 10 nucleotides matching TRBD2. Trimming cost V 4 bases and J 5 bases; bases outside gene matches: 10. There are 16 residues in the CDR3. Germline CDR1 is LNHDA and CDR2 is SQIVND (reference sequence). CDR3 region: CASSTKRGGLDETQYF. CDR3 sequence (DNA): TGTGCCAGTAGTACAAAGCGGGGGGGCCTGGATGAGACCCAGTACTTC.

This clone was seen a handful of times. V gene TRBV2 combines with J gene TRBJ2-1; TRBD1 aligns across 7 bases. Germline V gene lookup returns CDR1 SNHLY and CDR2 FYNNEI. Trimming took 8 bases from V and 7 from J; bases not matched to a gene: 8. The CDR3 runs to 13 residues. The CDR3 region is CASRSGRGNEQFF. The CDR3 nucleotides are TGTGCCAGCCGGTCGGGCAGGGGGAATGAGCAGTTCTTC.

The DNA of the CDR3 is TGTGCCAGCATTATGGGGGGGCCTGAAGATACGCAGTATTTT. This translates into CASIMGGPEDTQYF. The chain joins TRBV2 to TRBJ2-3; tentatively, D is TRBD2 (7 bases). Looked up from germline, CDR1 is SNHLY and CDR2 is FYNNEI. V was shortened by 7 bases and J by 5 bases, with 16 bases between the two germline ends. CDR3 length: 14 residues.